The 21 T cell receptor beta chains given below trace back to one sample, sequenced in a study of T cell responses to AZD1222 COVID-19 vaccine. Sequencing used immunoSEQ multiplex PCR; TCRdb keeps in-frame clones, though not all of them. In the table there are 160,000 or so clones, less than 95% of which are singletons. The material sequenced was peripheral blood, taken on day 0 of AZD1222 vaccination. The receptors stem from an adult in good health.

V usage is TRBV29-1 and J usage is TRBJ2-7; D uncertain. CDR3 length equals 12 residues. V lost 6 bases, J lost 5 bases, and 14 bases lay in between. Germline loops: CDR1 SQVTM, CDR2 ANQGSEA. In nucleotides, the CDR3 is TGCAGCGTGGTCTTAACGAAGAACGAGCAGTACTTC. Translating it yields CSVVLTKNEQYF.

The chain uses TRBV27 and TRBJ2-2; D is unclear. This CDR3 comprises 14 residues. Germline values: CDR1 MNHEY, CDR2 SMNVEV (reference sequence). V lost 6 bases to trimming and J lost 1 base, with 9 bases between them. The CDR3 DNA follows: TGTGCCAGCAGGCTAACATGGAACACCGGGGAGCTGTTTTTT. Translation gives CASRLTWNTGELFF.

The chain carries TRBV5-6 and TRBJ1-6, with D hard to call. This CDR3 is built from 15 residues. The V and J ends lost 0 bases and 4 bases respectively, with 8 bases between them. Germline CDR1 and CDR2: SGHDT and YYEEEE. The CDR3 here is CASSLEVGYNSPLHF. The CDR3 DNA sequence: TGTGCCAGCAGCTTGGAGGTGGGGTATAATTCACCCCTCCACTTT.

The chain couples TRBV19 to TRBJ2-1; 11 positions match TRBD2. Per germline, CDR1 LNHDA and CDR2 SQIVND (reference sequence). CDR3 size: 18 residues. CDR3 bases: TGTGCTTCGTCTCCCACTAGCGGGAGTCCCGGGGCGGGCAATGAGCAGTTCTTC. It yields the protein CASSPTSGSPGAGNEQFF.

Only a few counts were recorded for this clone. The chain combines TRBV25-1 with TRBJ2-3; 10 nucleotides line up with TRBD1. Germline V CDR1 and CDR2: MGHDK, SYGVNS. The V gene end was trimmed by 5 bases and the J gene end by 2 bases; junction bases not matched to a gene: 13. This CDR3 region has 18 residues. The CDR3 DNA reads TGTGCCAGCAGTATCCCGGGACAGGGGCCTCCCTTCACAGATACGCAGTATTTT. Its protein product is CASSIPGQGPPFTDTQYF.

The chain links TRBV4-2 to TRBJ2-1, with a possible D match to TRBD2 (7 bases). This CDR3 spans 17 amino acids. Germline V gene data show CDR1 as LGHNA and CDR2 as YNFKEQ. Trimming removed 4 bases from V and 4 bases from J, with 20 bases in between. CDR3 amino acids: CASSRGSGGGSYNEQFF. CDR3 coding DNA: TGTGCCAGCAGCCGCGGCTCTGGGGGCGGGAGTTACAATGAGCAGTTCTTC.

The chain carries TRBV19 and TRBJ1-2; D remains ambiguous. The germline V gene has CDR1 LNHDA and CDR2 SQIVND (reference sequence). Trimming removed 3 bases from V and 2 bases from J, with 10 bases in between. CDR3 length equals 14 residues. DNA of the CDR3: TGTGCCAGTAGTATTTGGACGGTAAACTATGGCTACACCTTC. This codes for CASSIWTVNYGYTF.

V and J are TRBV28 and TRBJ1-1; a weak D match, TRBD1 (5 bases). CDR1 and CDR2 from the germline V gene are MDHEN and SYDVKM. The CDR3 covers 14 residues. With 2 bases removed from V and 1 base from J, the gap between germline ends came to 8 bases. The CDR3 loop is CASSLPQGNTEAFF. CDR3 DNA: TGTGCCAGCAGTTTACCGCAGGGGAACACTGAAGCTTTCTTT.

This clone is a singleton in its sample. The chain links TRBV28 to TRBJ1-5; no firm D call. Germline V gives CDR1 MDHEN, CDR2 SYDVKM. This CDR3 contains 12 residues. The germline V and J ends were trimmed by 6 bases and 3 bases, with 6 bases remaining between them. As DNA, the CDR3 is TGTGCCAGCAGAATTCTCAATCAGCCCCAGCATTTT. It translates to CASRILNQPQHF.

This chain joins TRBV14 and TRBJ1-2, with no clear D. V was trimmed by 1 base and J by 8 bases, leaving 8 bases between them. Germline CDR1 and CDR2: SGHDN and FVKESK. The CDR3 runs 12 residues. CDR3 region: CASSQGRYGYTF. CDR3 DNA: TGTGCCAGCAGCCAAGGAAGATACGGCTACACCTTC.

The chain couples TRBV11-3 to TRBJ2-1; no firm D call. Trimming took off 5 bases at V and 8 bases at J, with 19 bases between the two ends. This CDR3 is built from 15 residues. The germline CDR1 and CDR2 sequences are SGHNT and YENEEA. CDR3 nucleotides: TGTGCCAGCAGCCTATCCCCCAACTTAGGCCATGAGCAGTTCTTC. Amino acid sequence: CASSLSPNLGHEQFF.

The V call is TRBV5-1, the J call TRBJ2-1; TRBD1 agrees at 9 bases. CDR3 length equals 15 residues. In germline, CDR1 is SGHRS, CDR2 YFSETQ. Trimming at V came to 2 bases and at J to 7 bases, leaving 7 bases not matched to a gene. The CDR3 DNA is TGCGCCAGCAGCTTAGTGCGGACAGGGGATAATGAGCAGTTCTTC. Residues: CASSLVRTGDNEQFF.

The genes are TRBV27 and TRBJ1-5; 9 nucleotides agree with TRBD1. Per the germline V gene, CDR1 is MNHEY and CDR2 is SMNVEV (reference sequence). V gave up 6 bases and J gave up 7 bases; unmatched junction bases: 4. The CDR3 runs to 13 residues. For the CDR3, the DNA is TGTGCCAGCAGGACAGGGGGTGGACAGCCCCAGCATTTT. The encoded protein is CASRTGGGQPQHF.

This clone was detected once. The chain is built from TRBV4-1 and TRBJ2-1, with 10 bases identical to TRBD2. In germline, CDR1 is MGHRA, CDR2 YSYEKL. This CDR3 is 14 amino acids long. V shed 3 bases and J 5 bases; nucleotides not matched to a gene: 1. CDR3 sequence: CASSHGLADNEQFF. The CDR3 DNA reads TGCGCCAGCAGCCACGGACTAGCGGACAATGAGCAGTTCTTC.

The chain employs TRBV27 and TRBJ2-7; weak D call: TRBD1 (5 bases). Germline CDR1 and CDR2: MNHEY and SMNVEV (reference sequence). The V end lost 3 bases, the J end lost 2 bases, and 11 bases lay between the germline ends. The length of the CDR3 is 14 residues. The CDR3 reads CASSFFRGPYEQYF. CDR3 DNA: TGTGCCAGCAGTTTTTTTAGGGGCCCCTACGAGCAGTACTTC.

This clone was detected a few times. The genes are TRBV6-1 and TRBJ1-2, with a tentative D call TRBD1 (5 bases). V was shortened by 4 bases and J by 5 bases, with 32 bases between the two germline ends. The CDR3 consists of 20 residues. CDR1 is MNHNS and CDR2 is SASEGT in the germline V gene. This CDR3 reads CASSAGEWEDSFSSRYGYTF. The CDR3 DNA follows: TGTGCCAGCAGTGCGGGGGAATGGGAGGACTCATTCTCTTCTCGATATGGCTACACCTTC.

This clone was recorded only once. The chain is built from TRBV6-6 and TRBJ2-5, with TRBD2 matching over 8 bases. Germline values: CDR1 MNHNY, CDR2 SVGAGI (reference sequence). Trimming took 2 bases from V and 10 from J; bases not matched to a gene: 6. CDR3 length equals 13 residues. DNA of the CDR3: TGTGCCAGCAGTTACCTCAGGCGGGAGGACCAGTACTTC. Translating gives CASSYLRREDQYF.

This sequence joins TRBV29-1 and TRBJ2-1; 9 bases match TRBD2. The CDR3 spans 16 residues. V trimming: 0 bases; J trimming: 6 bases; junction bases outside the gene matches: 9. Germline values: CDR1 SQVTM, CDR2 ANQGSEA. Here the CDR3 DNA reads TGCAGCGTTGAAGAGGGAGTAGCGGGAGCTATCAATGAGCAGTTCTTC. Its protein product is CSVEEGVAGAINEQFF.

This clone has a handful of counts. The chain couples TRBV7-9 to TRBJ2-7; D ambiguous. The CDR3 totals 11 residues. Germline V lookup: CDR1 SEHNR, CDR2 FQNEAQ (reference sequence). The V end lost 5 bases, the J end lost 3 bases, and 5 bases lay between the germline ends. The CDR3 region is CASSPNYEQYF. The CDR3, as DNA: TGTGCCAGCAGCCCCAACTACGAGCAGTACTTC.

This chain uses TRBV28 with TRBJ1-2; D remains ambiguous. The CDR3 contains 16 residues. V was clipped by 0 bases and J by 7 bases, with 18 bases between them. Germline CDR1 MDHEN, CDR2 SYDVKM. The CDR3 region is CASSLWGRELAGGYTF. The CDR3 nucleotides read TGTGCCAGCAGTTTATGGGGCCGGGAGTTAGCAGGTGGCTACACCTTC.

The chain joins TRBV7-9 to TRBJ2-5; 9 bases agree with TRBD1. This CDR3 comprises 16 residues. The junction had 14 bases not matched to a gene; V was cut back by 7 bases and J by 5 bases. Germline CDR1 and CDR2: SEHNR and FQNEAQ (reference sequence). In DNA, the CDR3 is TGTGCCAGCACCCACTCGGGACAGGGCTTCTTGGAGACCCAGTACTTC. Protein sequence: CASTHSGQGFLETQYF.